The source of this T cell receptor (beta chain) is a study of human T cells and chemical hapten exposure. TCRdb re-called the RACE reads through MiXCR, storing one row per CDR3 protein. The sample contains about 80,000 distinct CDR3 sequences, 12% to 15% of which appear only once. V dropped 6 bases and J dropped 4; count of bases not matched to a gene: 8. The CDR3 runs 13 residues. Germline assignment: CDR1 DFQATT and CDR2 SNEGSKA (reference sequence). Findings and limits, study-wide: There were significantly more large CDR3 similarity clusters among expanded TCRs than among controls.

Time point meaning: pre-sensitization, week 0. This sample's treatment: therapeutic diphenylcyclopropenone sensitization with weekly scalp DPC. Patch tests were applied only after blood draws. This clonotype was detected only a few times. Its antigen is unknown. This receptor was identified in a woman aged 45-59 years with alopecia areata. Some clones in this sample may be carry-over from other donors' samples. V is TRBV20-1 and J is TRBJ1-2; 7 nucleotides line up with TRBD1. This specimen was whole blood, taken in connection with sensitization to the hapten diphenylcyclopropenone (DPC). The CDR3 region has the DNA TGCAGTGCGCGGGGGACAGCTGGCTATGGCTACACCTTC. This sequence encodes CSARGTAGYGYTF.